This T cell receptor (beta chain) was sequenced during a study of siplizumab effects on memory and regulatory T cells. Overall study findings and caveats: Tracing alloreactive clones into unstimulated subsets worked for only a minor fraction of them.

Profiled with immunoSEQ multiplex PCR; TCRdb holds only in-frame clones, not every one. The table lists 100,000 to 120,000 clones, roughly 92% of them singletons. The CDR3 runs 13 residues. Between the trimmed V and J ends, which lost 4 bases and 4 bases, there was a span of 11 bases. Germline V gene data show CDR1 as SGHRS and CDR2 as YFSETQ. Turning to this clone: Antigen: not known.

The chain joins TRBV5-1 to TRBJ2-5; possible D gene TRBD2, 6 bases. This receptor was obtained from a human donor in good health. Sequenced material: CD4+ T cells sorted from blood. The CDR3 spells CASSQGTGETQYF. CDR3 bases: TGCGCCAGCAGCCAAGGGACTGGAGAGACCCAGTACTTC.